This T cell receptor beta chain was obtained from a study of a mutant IDH1 vaccine in newly diagnosed glioma. Study at large: Patients were started on vaccination 4-6 weeks after radiotherapy alone, or with temozolomide cycles. Of treated patients, approximately 60% were men and about 40% women, averaging around 42 years. Previous treatment comprised radiotherapy, temozolomide, or both, mostly both.

Germline loops: CDR1 LGHNA, CDR2 YSLEER. Deletions cut 1 base from V and 5 bases from J, with 4 bases between. This CDR3 region has 12 residues. Assay used: immunoSEQ multiplex PCR; TCRdb lists only in-frame clones, some missing. In the table there are 10,000 to 15,000 clones, roughly four fifths of which are singletons. This clone has only a few counts. Its antigen remains unknown. The time point denotes: week 47, end of study. Vaccination used 300 ug of mutant IDH1 20-mer peptide per dose, with topical imiquimod. Sequencing used PBMCs, obtained from a glioma patient whose treatment included an IDH1 peptide vaccine. The receptor was isolated from a woman aged 40 to 49 with glioma. The V and J genes are TRBV4-3 and TRBJ2-3; D call uncertain. The CDR3 bases are TGCGCCAGCAGCCAAGGGCAAGATACGCAGTATTTT. Its protein is CASSQGQDTQYF.